Presented here are 30 T cell receptor beta chains from one specimen sequenced in a study of beta chain features in type 1 diabetes. Expressed TCRB transcripts got sequenced, as all isolated RNA was reverse transcribed. The assay was immunoSEQ multiplex PCR, and TCRdb's table has in-frame clones only and misses some. Seen here are roughly 180,000 clones, less than 15% observed once, and the top ten hold roughly 0.6%. Sequenced material: central memory CD4+ T cells from blood. These receptors came from a woman aged 18-29 years in good health.

This clone was counted only a few times. J is TRBJ2-1 and V is TRBV15; D is possibly TRBD2 (5 bases). This CDR3 has 15 residues. In germline, CDR1 is LNHNV, CDR2 YYDKDF (reference sequence). Trimming left V 0 bases short and J 6 bases short, with 12 bases between. The CDR3, as DNA: TGTGCCACCAGCAGAGATCTGGGCGGGCCCAATGAGCAGTTCTTC. This encodes CATSRDLGGPNEQFF. Combining the CDR3 with reference TRBV15 and TRBJ2-1 gives the whole variable domain DAMVIQNPRYQVTQFGKPVTLSCSQTLNHNVMYWYQQKSSQAPKLLFHYYDKDFNNEADTPDNFQSRRPNTSFCFLDIRSPGLGDTAMYLCATSRDLGGPNEQFFGPGTRLTVL.

The rearrangement links TRBV11-2 to TRBJ2-7, with D possibly being TRBD2 (5 bases). Trimming stripped 0 bases from V and 3 bases from J, with 12 bases between. This CDR3 has 15 residues. CDR1 is SGHAT and CDR2 is FQNNGV in the germline V gene. CDR3 residues: CASSLEGLLGYEQYF. The DNA for the CDR3 is TGTGCCAGCAGCTTAGAAGGACTCTTGGGCTACGAGCAGTACTTC. The variable domain in full, with the rest retrieved from reference TRBV11-2 and TRBJ2-7, is EAGVAQSPRYKIIEKRQSVAFWCNPISGHATLYWYQQILGQGPKLLIQFQNNGVVDDSQLPKDRFSAERLKGVDSTLKIQPAKLEDSAVYLCASSLEGLLGYEQYFGPGTRLTVT.

The chain employs TRBV2 and TRBJ2-3; a possible D gene is TRBD2 (6 bases). This CDR3 contains 14 residues. V lost 8 bases, J lost 5 bases, and 17 bases lay in between. Looked up from germline, CDR1 is SNHLY and CDR2 is FYNNEI. The DNA of the CDR3 is TGTGCCAGCCTCAAAGGGACTGGAGAAGATACGCAGTATTTT. The encoded protein is CASLKGTGEDTQYF.

The rearrangement links TRBV23-1 to TRBJ2-5; TRBD1 matches at 12 bases. TRBV23-1 qualifies as an ORF whose function is uncertain. This CDR3 region has 15 residues. Trimming at V came to 8 bases and at J to 4 bases, leaving 8 bases not matched to a gene. CDR3 in amino acids: CASRDGDRGRETQYF. As DNA, the CDR3 is TGCGCCAGCCGCGACGGGGACAGGGGGCGAGAGACCCAGTACTTC.

This clone occurred a few times. V is TRBV9 and J is TRBJ2-1, with 12 bases fitting TRBD2. V was clipped by 3 bases and J by 4 bases; unmatched bases: 5. This CDR3 is built from 16 residues. The germline V gene has CDR1 SGDLS and CDR2 YYNGEE. The CDR3 sequence is CASSATGTSGYNEQFF. The CDR3 bases are TGTGCCAGCAGCGCAACCGGGACTAGCGGGTACAATGAGCAGTTCTTC. Looking up the rest from reference TRBV9 and TRBJ2-1 gives the full variable domain: DSGVTQTPKHLITATGQRVTLRCSPRSGDLSVYWYQQSLDQGLQFLIQYYNGEERAKGNILERFSAQQFPDLHSELNLSSLELGDSALYFCASSATGTSGYNEQFFGPGTRLTVL.

Here the CDR3 reads CASSKGAQTSGSNEQFF. The CDR3 region has the DNA TGTGCCAGCAGCAAAGGGGCCCAGACTAGCGGGAGCAATGAGCAGTTCTTC. V and J are TRBV21-1 and TRBJ2-1; the D call TRBD2 from the table was never checked on the DNA. TRBV21-1 is assigned pseudogene status. The CDR3 runs 17 residues.

J is TRBJ2-5 and V is TRBV4-2, with D maybe TRBD1 (6 bases). Trimming cost V 5 bases and J 4 bases, with 11 bases left between them. The CDR3 is 13 amino acids. Germline V lookup: CDR1 LGHNA, CDR2 YNFKEQ. The CDR3 nucleotides are TGTGCCAGCAGCGGTGGCAGGGGAGAGACCCAGTACTTC. Protein sequence: CASSGGRGETQYF.

This clone was observed a few times. The chain carries TRBV4-3 and TRBJ1-4, with a possible D match to TRBD1 (6 bases). V shed 1 base and J shed 8 bases, with 14 bases lying between them. The CDR3 has 15 amino acids. CDR1 and CDR2 from the germline V gene are LGHNA and YSLEER. Here the CDR3 reads CASSQGGQGGEKLFF. The CDR3 nucleotides are TGCGCCAGCAGCCAAGGGGGGCAGGGCGGGGAAAAACTGTTTTTT.

This clone has only a few counts. The chain employs TRBV28 and TRBJ1-2; 10 nucleotides match TRBD1. In germline, CDR1 is MDHEN, CDR2 SYDVKM. This CDR3 contains 15 residues. The V and J ends lost 5 bases and 3 bases, in that order; junction bases with no gene match: 6. The CDR3 DNA follows: TGTGCCAGCAGTCCGACAGGGGGCAGGGACTATGGCTACACCTTC. Its protein is CASSPTGGRDYGYTF.

This rearrangement joins TRBV4-2 to TRBJ2-7; 7 nucleotides line up with TRBD2. From germline, CDR1 is LGHNA and CDR2 YNFKEQ. The CDR3 runs to 13 residues. V shed 4 bases, J shed 3 bases, and the junction held 3 bases outside the gene matches. The DNA for the CDR3 is TGTGCCAGCAGCCTAGCGGGCCGCTACGAGCAGTACTTC. Protein product: CASSLAGRYEQYF.

V usage is TRBV6-6 and J usage is TRBJ1-1, with D hard to call. The V end lost 7 bases, the J end lost 4 bases, and 16 bases lay between the germline ends. The CDR3 contains 14 residues. CDR1 MNHNY and CDR2 SVGAGI come from the germline V gene (reference sequence). The CDR3 region is CASIKTSRGTEAFF. The CDR3 region has the DNA TGTGCCAGCATCAAAACGTCGCGGGGCACTGAAGCTTTCTTT.

The CDR3 region has the DNA TGTGCCAGTAGTTTGCGGACGGGGTACGAGCAGTACTTC. Protein: CASSLRTGYEQYF. This chain links TRBV19 with TRBJ2-7; tentatively, D is TRBD2 (5 bases). The CDR3 has 13 residues. Trimming pared 5 bases from V and 4 bases from J, leaving 12 bases between. Germline assignment: CDR1 LNHDA and CDR2 SQIVND (reference sequence).

This clone has just a few counts. This chain uses TRBV4-1 with TRBJ2-2, with 9 bases lining up with TRBD2. V lost 4 bases, J lost 0 bases, and 9 bases stayed unmatched. The CDR3 extends over 18 amino acids. From germline, CDR1 is MGHRA and CDR2 YSYEKL. This CDR3 reads CASSPTSGYPSNTGELFF. CDR3 nucleotides: TGCGCCAGCAGCCCGACTAGCGGATACCCCTCGAACACCGGGGAGCTGTTTTTT.

This clone has only a few counts. This sequence joins TRBV5-1 and TRBJ2-5; 7 bases align to TRBD1. The V segment lost 5 bases and the J segment 1 base; nucleotides outside the gene matches: 2. Germline assignment: CDR1 SGHRS and CDR2 YFSETQ. This CDR3 is built from 13 residues. As DNA, the CDR3 is TGCGCCAGCAGTAACAGGGGCCAAGAGACCCAGTACTTC. Protein: CASSNRGQETQYF. The variable domain in full, with the rest retrieved from reference TRBV5-1 and TRBJ2-5, is KAGVTQTPRYLIKTRGQQVTLSCSPISGHRSVSWYQQTPGQGLQFLFEYFSETQRNKGNFPGRFSGRQFSNSRSEMNVSTLELGDSALYLCASSNRGQETQYFGPGTRLLVL.

The chain links TRBV28 to TRBJ1-4, with 7 bases that match TRBD1. The germline V gene has CDR1 MDHEN and CDR2 SYDVKM. The V gene end was trimmed by 4 bases and the J gene end by 7 bases; junction bases not matched to a gene: 6. The length of the CDR3 is 14 residues. CDR3: CASSSGGSGEKLFF. In DNA, the CDR3 is TGTGCCAGCAGTTCAGGGGGGTCTGGTGAAAAACTGTTTTTT.

This clone has a handful of counts. The genes are TRBV28 and TRBJ1-5; D perhaps matches TRBD1 (6 bases). This CDR3 is built from 15 residues. Trimming took off 8 bases at V and 0 bases at J, with 14 bases between the two ends. The germline gives CDR1 MDHEN, CDR2 SYDVKM. CDR3 bases: TGTGCCAGCGTAACAGGGTACCGTAGCAATCAGCCCCAGCATTTT. It is translated as CASVTGYRSNQPQHF.

This clone was seen more than once but under ten times. This chain uses TRBV28 with TRBJ2-7; 7 bases agree with TRBD1. The CDR3 runs to 13 residues. V dropped 5 bases and J dropped 9; count of bases not matched to a gene: 10. Germline values: CDR1 MDHEN, CDR2 SYDVKM. CDR3 region: CASSLIEQGRQYF. The CDR3 bases are TGTGCCAGCAGTCTAATCGAACAGGGGAGGCAGTACTTC.

The CDR3 DNA reads TGCGCCAGCAGCCTAACCGGAAACACCATATATTTT. As protein: CASSLTGNTIYF. The chain links TRBV5-1 to TRBJ1-3; no reliable D call. This CDR3 contains 12 residues. Germline V gene sequence: CDR1 SGHRS, CDR2 YFSETQ. V dropped 4 bases and J dropped 4 bases, with 6 bases sitting between them.

CDR3 sequence reads: CASSPGQGAGQPQHF. CDR3 nucleotide sequence: TGTGCCAGCTCACCGGGGCAGGGGGCAGGTCAGCCCCAGCATTTT. This chain connects TRBV18 to TRBJ1-5; 8 nucleotides align to TRBD1. Per the germline V gene, CDR1 is KGHSH and CDR2 is LQKENI. This CDR3 region has 15 residues. Germline trimming cut 3 bases from V and 6 bases from J; bases unmatched to any gene: 7.

The rearrangement joins TRBV28 to TRBJ1-2, with 8 bases aligning to TRBD1. The CDR3 sequence is 17 residues long. Trimming removed 4 bases from V and 4 bases from J; junction bases left unmatched: 14. Germline CDR1 reads MDHEN; CDR2 reads SYDVKM. The CDR3 DNA reads TGTGCCAGCAGTTCCGGACAGGGAAGCGGTTTGGGCTATGGCTACACCTTC. This encodes CASSSGQGSGLGYGYTF.

The V call is TRBV11-2, the J call TRBJ2-5; D gene unclear. Trimming took off 3 bases at V and 5 bases at J, with 13 bases between the two ends. Germline CDR1 reads SGHAT; CDR2 reads FQNNGV. This CDR3 spans 14 amino acids. The CDR3: CASSFGGLQETQYF. The CDR3 nucleotides are TGTGCCAGCAGCTTCGGCGGCCTTCAGGAGACCCAGTACTTC. The full variable domain, in which reference TRBV11-2 and TRBJ2-5 provide the parts outside the CDR3, is EAGVAQSPRYKIIEKRQSVAFWCNPISGHATLYWYQQILGQGPKLLIQFQNNGVVDDSQLPKDRFSAERLKGVDSTLKIQPAKLEDSAVYLCASSFGGLQETQYFGPGTRLLVL.

This clone was found a few times. The chain carries TRBV9 and TRBJ1-5, with 7 bases aligning to TRBD1. Germline V gene sequence: CDR1 SGDLS, CDR2 YYNGEE. Germline trimming cut 7 bases from V and 6 bases from J; bases unmatched to any gene: 10. CDR3 length equals 14 residues. This chain's CDR3 is CASPDTGVGQPQHF. CDR3 in DNA: TGTGCCAGCCCGGATACAGGGGTGGGTCAGCCCCAGCATTTT.

Only a few counts were recorded for this clone. J is TRBJ1-4 and V is TRBV5-1; D not certain. The CDR3 covers 15 residues. Germline CDR1 reads SGHRS; CDR2 reads YFSETQ. Trimming pared 4 bases from V and 2 bases from J, leaving 12 bases between. Written as DNA, the CDR3 is TGCGCCAGCAGCGGAGGGAGTCCCACTAATGAAAAACTGTTTTTT. Encoded protein: CASSGGSPTNEKLFF.

This clone showed up just a few times. V and J are TRBV19 and TRBJ2-1; TRBD1 is a possible D gene (5 bases). The germline CDR1 and CDR2 sequences are LNHDA and SQIVND (reference sequence). V lost 6 bases and J lost 5, with 14 bases in between. The CDR3 length is 14 residues. The CDR3, as DNA: TGTGCCAGTAGAGACAGTTTTTCCCACAATGAGCAGTTCTTC. Protein sequence: CASRDSFSHNEQFF.

For this clone: Other nucleotide sequences from this sample produce the same CDR3. V and J are TRBV7-9 and TRBJ1-5, with 7 bases identical to TRBD1. Germline CDR1 SEHNR, CDR2 FQNEAQ (reference sequence). V was pared by 5 bases and J by 3 bases, with 7 bases of the junction left unmatched. The CDR3 is 15 residues long. The chain's CDR3 is CASSPTGDLNQPQHF. The CDR3 nucleotides are TGTGCCAGCAGCCCAACAGGGGACCTCAATCAGCCCCAGCATTTT.

This clone was seen a handful of times. The CDR3 coding sequence is TGTGCCAGCAGCTCATACTTAGGACTAGCGGGTGAGGGTGAGCAGTTCTTC. Encoded protein: CASSSYLGLAGEGEQFF. The chain couples TRBV7-2 to TRBJ2-1, with TRBD2 matching over 11 bases. The trim removed 4 bases at V and 9 bases at J, leaving 14 bases unmatched. The CDR3 contains 17 residues. CDR1 and CDR2 from the germline V gene are SGHTA and FQGNSA.

This chain connects TRBV30 to TRBJ1-2, with 8 positions matching TRBD1. This CDR3 has 14 residues. The trim removed 0 bases at V and 7 bases at J, leaving 7 bases unmatched. The germline gives CDR1 GTSNPN, CDR2 SVGIG (reference sequence). CDR3 DNA: TGTGCCTGGAGTGTACAGGGGGGGCCCGGTGGCTACACCTTC. As protein: CAWSVQGGPGGYTF.

In its sample, this clone was seen a few times. V usage is TRBV28 and J usage is TRBJ2-7, with TRBD2 as a possible D gene (7 bases). This CDR3 has 13 residues. The germline V and J ends were trimmed by 8 bases and 5 bases, with 16 bases remaining between them. The germline CDR1 and CDR2 sequences are MDHEN and SYDVKM. The CDR3 loop is CASLGGGGDEQYF. CDR3 bases: TGTGCCAGCTTGGGGGGGGGCGGCGACGAGCAGTACTTC.

This clone has a handful of counts. The chain recombines TRBV7-2 with TRBJ1-4; D unresolved. The CDR3 runs to 15 residues. Germline CDR1 reads SGHTA; CDR2 reads FQGNSA. Trimming shortened V by 1 base and J by 8 bases, and 14 bases separated the two germline ends. In DNA form, the CDR3 reads TGTGCCAGCAGCTTAGTACGGGCTCCGGGGGAAAAACTGTTTTTT. Translating it yields CASSLVRAPGEKLFF.

The chain couples TRBV28 to TRBJ2-1; D is uncertain. Germline CDR1 is MDHEN and CDR2 is SYDVKM. This CDR3 spans 11 amino acids. Trimming pared 5 bases from V and 9 bases from J, leaving 8 bases between. The CDR3 spells CASSLRFEQFF. The DNA of the CDR3 is TGTGCCAGCAGTCTTCGGTTTGAGCAGTTCTTC.